Below, 20 T cell receptor beta chains from the same sample are listed, as sequenced in a study of glioma-infiltrating T cells after dendritic cell vaccination. Sequenced by immunoSEQ multiplex PCR; TCRdb stores in-frame clones only, minus some. The sample carries under 100,000 clones, more than 75% recorded once. Sequenced here: blood, sampled before dendritic cell vaccination. The receptors shown here come from a human donor with glioblastoma.

The chain links TRBV29-1 to TRBJ1-4, with 8 bases that match TRBD1. V shed 7 bases, J shed 0 bases, and the junction held 7 bases outside the gene matches. The length of the CDR3 is 15 residues. Germline V lookup: CDR1 SQVTM, CDR2 ANQGSEA. CDR3 sequence (DNA): TGCAGCGCAGGGGGACAGGCAACAACTAATGAAAAACTGTTTTTT. Its protein product is CSAGGQATTNEKLFF.

The chain employs TRBV4-1 and TRBJ1-1; possibly TRBD1 for D (5 bases). The germline V gene has CDR1 MGHRA and CDR2 YSYEKL. With 3 bases removed from V and 11 bases from J, the gap between germline ends came to 19 bases. This CDR3 comprises 14 residues. The chain's CDR3 is CASSQSQGGLGAFF. CDR3 sequence (DNA): TGCGCCAGCAGCCAGAGCCAGGGTGGCTTGGGGGCTTTCTTT.

This rearrangement joins TRBV10-3 to TRBJ1-1; 7 nucleotides match TRBD1. CDR1 and CDR2 from the germline V gene are ENHRY and SYGVKD. Trimming took 10 bases from V and 3 from J; bases not matched to a gene: 8. The CDR3 length is 13 residues. CDR3 sequence reads: CATADRFDTEAFF. The CDR3 DNA sequence: TGTGCCACGGCGGACAGGTTTGACACTGAAGCTTTCTTT.

CDR3 bases: TGTGCCAGCAGCCCTAGGTCGGGAGACACCATATATTTT. It translates to CASSPRSGDTIYF. This chain uses TRBV7-3 with TRBJ1-3; D remains unclear. Trimming took 5 bases from V and 8 from J, leaving 13 bases between them. Germline values: CDR1 SGHTA, CDR2 FQGTGA. CDR3 size: 13 residues.

This clone was seen at least ten times. The chain joins TRBV7-9 to TRBJ2-1, with 8 bases lining up with TRBD2. The CDR3 runs to 16 residues. Germline V gene data show CDR1 as SEHNR and CDR2 as FQNEAQ (reference sequence). V lost 5 bases and J lost 8; bases outside the gene matches: 14. The CDR3 protein is CASSPPSSGIHHEQFF. The DNA of the CDR3 is TGTGCCAGCAGCCCCCCGAGTAGCGGGATCCATCATGAGCAGTTCTTC.

The rearrangement uses TRBV2 and TRBJ2-3; 14 bases line up with TRBD2. V gave up 8 bases and J gave up 5 bases; unmatched junction bases: 0. Germline loops: CDR1 SNHLY, CDR2 FYNNEI. This CDR3 contains 13 residues. This CDR3 reads CASGTSGRDTQYF. The CDR3 DNA follows: TGTGCCAGCGGGACTAGCGGGAGAGATACGCAGTATTTT.

This clone was counted between two and nine times. This rearrangement joins TRBV5-8 to TRBJ2-7; D is unresolved. Looked up from germline, CDR1 is SGHTS and CDR2 is YDEGEE. Trimming removed 3 bases at V and 3 bases at J, with 10 bases between. This CDR3 contains 13 residues. The DNA for the CDR3 is TGTGCCAGCAGCTCGCCTATCCACTACGAGCAGTACTTC. This gives the protein CASSSPIHYEQYF.

The V call is TRBV6-6, the J call TRBJ1-4; 10 bases are shared with TRBD1. The V gene end was trimmed by 5 bases and the J gene end by 7 bases; junction bases not matched to a gene: 7. The CDR3 has 15 residues. Germline V gene sequence: CDR1 MNHNY, CDR2 SVGAGI (reference sequence). CDR3 bases: TGTGCCAGCAGTGCGGGACAGGGGTTGGGTGAAAAACTGTTTTTT. Its translation is CASSAGQGLGEKLFF.

The gene calls are TRBV4-1 and TRBJ2-3, with 14 bases lining up with TRBD2. Germline trimming cut 3 bases from V and 5 bases from J; bases unmatched to any gene: 7. The CDR3 has 17 amino acids. Germline-derived CDR1 and CDR2 are MGHRA and YSYEKL. DNA for the CDR3: TGCGCCAGCAGCCACCCCGGGACTAGCGGGAGTGGAGATACGCAGTATTTT. Translated: CASSHPGTSGSGDTQYF.

The V gene is TRBV10-3, the J gene TRBJ2-2; TRBD2 is a possible D gene (5 bases). Germline V gives CDR1 ENHRY, CDR2 SYGVKD. CDR3 length: 14 amino acids. Trimming stripped 8 bases from V and 4 bases from J, with 14 bases between. CDR3: CAIGGLGSTGELFF. CDR3 sequence (DNA): TGTGCCATCGGAGGTTTGGGAAGCACCGGGGAGCTGTTTTTT.

The J gene is TRBJ1-2, the V gene TRBV7-3; D is perhaps TRBD1 (5 bases). The CDR3 is 13 residues long. V was pared by 5 bases and J by 2 bases, with 9 bases between. CDR1 is SGHTA, CDR2 FQGTGA, per germline. CDR3 amino acids: CASSPAGNYGYTF. The CDR3 DNA sequence: TGTGCCAGCAGCCCCGCAGGGAACTATGGCTACACCTTC. Drawing the rest from reference TRBV7-3 and TRBJ1-2, the complete variable domain is GAGVSQTPSNKVTEKGKYVELRCDPISGHTALYWYRQSLGQGPEFLIYFQGTGAADDSGLPNDRFFAVRPEGSVSTLKIQRTERGDSAVYLCASSPAGNYGYTFGSGTRLTVV.

A note on this clone: Sequence at one end of the junction differs from germline and may be a read error. The V gene is TRBV7-7, the J gene TRBJ2-3; 10 nucleotides line up with TRBD2. Germline CDR1 SSHAT, CDR2 FNYEAQ (reference sequence). This CDR3 spans 15 amino acids. This chain's CDR3 is CASSLATSGRDTQYF. In DNA form, the CDR3 reads TGTGCTAGCAGCTTAGCGACTAGCGGGCGAGATACGCAGTATTTT.

The rearrangement links TRBV7-9 to TRBJ2-7; 10 nucleotides align to TRBD1. This CDR3 region has 15 residues. With V trimmed by 5 bases and J by 7 bases, 11 bases remained unmatched. Germline-derived CDR1 and CDR2 are SEHNR and FQNEAQ (reference sequence). CDR3 loop: CASSRSGTGDWEQYF. The CDR3, as DNA: TGTGCCAGCAGCCGCTCCGGGACAGGGGATTGGGAGCAGTACTTC.

V gene TRBV2 combines with J gene TRBJ2-5, with a weak D call TRBD1 (7 bases). Germline V gene data show CDR1 as SNHLY and CDR2 as FYNNEI. The CDR3 contains 11 residues. V dropped 11 bases and J dropped 5 bases, with 12 bases sitting between them. The CDR3 bases are TGTGCCGGAGGGGGCGGGGAGACCCAGTACTTC. It translates to CAGGGGETQYF.

V is TRBV5-8 and J is TRBJ2-2, with D tentatively TRBD1 (6 bases). V was pared by 4 bases and J by 6 bases, with 16 bases between. Germline V lookup: CDR1 SGHTS, CDR2 YDEGEE. This CDR3 is built from 15 residues. CDR3 nucleotides: TGTGCCAGCAGCCCCGGACAGCCTAGGTCCGGGGAGCTGTTTTTT. Its protein is CASSPGQPRSGELFF.

The gene calls are TRBV10-1 and TRBJ2-4, with 9 positions matching TRBD1. Germline lookup yields CDR1 WNHNN and CDR2 SYGVQD (reference sequence). This CDR3 has 13 residues. Unmatched junction bases numbered 4, after V lost 6 bases and J lost 7 bases. CDR3: CASSGGQGNIQYF. The CDR3 DNA follows: TGCGCCAGCAGCGGCGGACAGGGGAACATTCAGTACTTC.

The V and J genes are TRBV7-2 and TRBJ1-1; D perhaps matches TRBD1 (6 bases). Germline values: CDR1 SGHTA, CDR2 FQGNSA. Trimming cost V 1 base and J 5 bases, with 11 bases left between them. This CDR3 has 14 amino acids. The CDR3 DNA reads as TGTGCCAGCAGCTTAGACAGGGCGAGGACTGAAGCTTTCTTT. The encoded protein is CASSLDRARTEAFF.

The gene calls are TRBV5-5 and TRBJ1-5; 7 nucleotides match TRBD1. The germline gives CDR1 SGHKS, CDR2 YYEKEE (reference sequence). V shed 1 base and J 6 bases; nucleotides not matched to a gene: 10. The CDR3 totals 16 residues. In nucleotides, the CDR3 is TGTGCCAGCAGCTTGTTCACAGGGGCGGGAGGTCAGCCCCAGCATTTT. The encoded protein is CASSLFTGAGGQPQHF. Supplemented by reference TRBV5-5 and TRBJ1-5, the full variable domain reads DAGVTQSPTHLIKTRGQQVTLRCSPISGHKSVSWYQQVLGQGPQFIFQYYEKEERGRGNFPDRFSARQFPNYSSELNVNALLLGDSALYLCASSLFTGAGGQPQHFGDGTRLSIL.

The chain combines TRBV9 with TRBJ2-1; maybe TRBD2 (7 bases). V lost 0 bases and J lost 7, with 17 bases in between. CDR3 length: 16 residues. Germline V gene lookup returns CDR1 SGDLS and CDR2 YYNGEE. CDR3 in amino acids: CASSVARGGGGNEQFF. Here the CDR3 DNA reads TGTGCCAGCAGCGTAGCTCGCGGGGGAGGGGGGAATGAGCAGTTCTTC.

This chain connects TRBV9 to TRBJ2-7; D possibly corresponds to TRBD2 (6 bases). The V end was cut by 4 bases, the J end by 6 bases, with 17 bases between. Germline CDR1 and CDR2: SGDLS and YYNGEE. The CDR3 covers 14 residues. The CDR3 coding sequence is TGTGCCAGCAGCAAACTAGCCCTAGGGGCCGAGCAGTACTTC. Translated: CASSKLALGAEQYF.